The present T cell receptor (beta chain) was sequenced within a study of regulatory T cells in long-lasting Graves disease. The CDR3 has 18 residues. Germline assignment: CDR1 SGHRS and CDR2 YFSETQ. Trimming cost V 4 bases and J 2 bases, with 25 bases left between them. This clonotype was picked up a small number of times. The time point denotes: persistent/refractory GD, antithyroid drugs over 5 years with positive TRAb. The authors made the TCR library using RNA they extracted from PBMCs. Arm-PCR of CDR3 regions with iRepertoire HTBI primers generated TCR beta libraries. MiXCR was run by TCRdb on the multiplex PCR reads, yielding one entry per CDR3 protein. The table includes under 450,000 distinct CDR3 sequences, roughly 24% detected once.

Sequences were derived from peripheral blood mononuclear cells (PBMCs), sampled when the disease was refractory, from a patient treated with antithyroid drugs. The chain is built from TRBV5-1 and TRBJ2-7; D is tentatively TRBD1 or TRBD2 (5 bases each). The receptor's source is a woman aged 40 to 50 with Graves disease. The DNA of the CDR3 is TGCGCCAGCAGCCTTAAGTTGAGGGGCGGTATAGAGGCCTACGAGCAGTACTTC. Its protein product is CASSLKLRGGIEAYEQYF.